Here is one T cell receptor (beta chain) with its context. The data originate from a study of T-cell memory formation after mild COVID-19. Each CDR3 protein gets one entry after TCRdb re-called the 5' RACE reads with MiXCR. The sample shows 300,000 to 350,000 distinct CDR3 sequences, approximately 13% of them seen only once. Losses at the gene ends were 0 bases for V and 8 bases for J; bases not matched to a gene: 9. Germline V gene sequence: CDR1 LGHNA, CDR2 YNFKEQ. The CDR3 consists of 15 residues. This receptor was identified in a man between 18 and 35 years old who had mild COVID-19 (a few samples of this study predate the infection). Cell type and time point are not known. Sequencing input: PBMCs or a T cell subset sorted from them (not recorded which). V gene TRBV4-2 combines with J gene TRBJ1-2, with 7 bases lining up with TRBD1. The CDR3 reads CASSQESTGTEGYTF. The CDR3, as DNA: TGTGCCAGCAGCCAAGAATCTACCGGGACAGAAGGCTACACCTTC.